The present entry profiles one T cell receptor beta chain with its context. Its specificity is unknown. The sample comes from a study of CXCR3-negative and CXCR3-positive naive CD8 T cells. About the research overall: The TRB read total, about 130 million, broke down to about 1.5 +/- 0.3 million reads per library. Study outcomes and limitations: TRBV-TRBJ usage was alike in naive CXCR3-negative and CXCR3-positive cells but differed in memory cells. Once cells were cryopreserved, CXCR3 expression went down partly, and most assays used fresh PBMCs.

The authors prepared UMI-labeled TRB cDNA libraries by 5' RACE. No DNA is given; TCRdb re-called the 5' RACE reads and lists each CDR3 protein once. This sample's table reports about 48,000 distinct CDR3 sequences. Every subset of CD8+ T cells was sorted in triplicate at 250,000 to 300,000 cells each. The germline V gene has CDR1 MDHEN and CDR2 SYDVKM. This CDR3 has 15 amino acids. The sequenced sample consisted of memory CD8+ T cells from blood. The sequence came from a human donor in good health. Some clones in this sample may be carry-over from other donors' samples. The chain has TRBV28 and TRBJ1-5; checking the TCRdb D call of TRBD1 is not possible without DNA. CDR3 sequence: CASSHPGQGNQPQHF. Complete variable domain (other parts from reference TRBV28 and TRBJ1-5): DVKVTQSSRYLVKRTGEKVFLECVQDMDHENMFWYRQDPGLGLRLIYFSYDVKMKEKGDIPEGYSVSREKKERFSLILESASTNQTSMYLCASSHPGQGNQPQHFGDGTRLSIL.